The text below deals with one T cell receptor beta chain. The primer mix had 60 Vbeta and 13 Jbeta primers. The table came from immunoSEQ multiplex PCR; TCRdb's copy has only in-frame clones and leaves some out. Of about 160,000 clones listed, over 80% are singletons. The record originates from a study of cytomegalovirus exposure and HLA in healthy donors. Germline CDR1 and CDR2: WNHNN and SYGVQD (reference sequence). The CDR3 has 20 amino acids. Unmatched junction bases numbered 19, after V lost 9 bases and J lost 0 bases. Sequenced input: PBMCs. The V gene is TRBV10-1, the J gene TRBJ1-4; 10 nucleotides agree with TRBD1. This sequence originates from a woman aged 18-29 years in good health and CMV-seronegative. CDR3 DNA: TGCGCCAGGGCGACAGGGGGCCTGCTGGCTTTAGAGGCAACTAATGAAAAACTGTTTTTT. It encodes CARATGGLLALEATNEKLFF.